The 3 T cell receptor beta chains below come from one sample, sequenced in a study of blood T cell repertoires in COVID-19. The repertoire was sequenced with immunoSEQ multiplex PCR; TCRdb's copy has only in-frame clones and lacks some. The table shows about 260,000 clones, with 85% to 90% occurring only once. Sequencing was carried out using peripheral blood. The receptors shown here come from a woman in her thirties or forties with acute or convalescent COVID-19.

V usage is TRBV30 and J usage is TRBJ1-4; the D is unclear. The CDR3 extends over 14 amino acids. The germline V gene encodes CDR1 GTSNPN and CDR2 SVGIG (reference sequence). V gave up 4 bases and J gave up 0 bases, with 9 bases separating them. CDR3 region: CAWKATPTNEKLFF. CDR3 DNA: TGTGCCTGGAAGGCGACTCCAACTAATGAAAAACTGTTTTTT.

The chain combines TRBV3-1 (or the pseudogene TRBV3-2) with TRBJ2-2; possibly TRBD2 for D (6 bases). Germline assignment: CDR1 LGHDT and CDR2 YNNKEL (reference sequence). The CDR3 has 14 amino acids. Trimming took off 3 bases at V and 4 bases at J, with 9 bases between the two ends. The CDR3 sequence is CASSQLGGTGELFF. CDR3 in DNA: TGTGCCAGCAGCCAGTTGGGGGGCACCGGGGAGCTGTTTTTT.

This chain uses TRBV5-1 with TRBJ1-3, with 7 bases lining up with TRBD1. Trimming at V came to 4 bases and at J to 0 bases, leaving 10 bases not matched to a gene. Germline V CDR1 and CDR2: SGHRS, YFSETQ. The CDR3 contains 17 residues. The CDR3 DNA follows: TGCGCCAGCAGCGAAAGGACAGGTCTGAGCTCTGGAAACACCATATATTTT. Translating it yields CASSERTGLSSGNTIYF.